This record looks at one T cell receptor beta chain sequence and its context. Its antigen is not known. TCRdb re-called the 5' RACE reads through MiXCR, storing one row per CDR3 protein. The sample lists approximately 220,000 distinct CDR3 sequences, around 10% occurring once. The sample comes from a study of identical twins. General study results and limits: Out-of-frame alpha sequences common to twins were enriched for low generation probability.

The V gene's germline CDR1 is SGHNT and CDR2 YENEEA. V gave up 3 bases and J gave up 6 bases, with 8 bases separating them. CDR3 size: 13 residues. This chain connects TRBV11-3 to TRBJ2-2; D not resolved. The source of this sequence is a woman under 30 in good health. Source material: memory (CD45RO+) T cells sorted from blood. The CDR3 spells CASSFILSGELFF. In DNA, the CDR3 is TGTGCCAGCAGCTTTATTTTGTCCGGGGAGCTGTTTTTT.